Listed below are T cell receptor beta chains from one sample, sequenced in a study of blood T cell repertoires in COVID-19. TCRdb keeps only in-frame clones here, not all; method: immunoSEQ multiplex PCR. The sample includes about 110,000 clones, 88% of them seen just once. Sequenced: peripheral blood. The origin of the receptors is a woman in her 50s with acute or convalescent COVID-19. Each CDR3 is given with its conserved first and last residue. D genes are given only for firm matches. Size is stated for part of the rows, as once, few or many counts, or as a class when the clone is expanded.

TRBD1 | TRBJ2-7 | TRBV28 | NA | CASSSTGTGIYEQYF | TGTGCCAGCAGCTCTACCGGGACAGGGATCTACGAGCAGTACTTC
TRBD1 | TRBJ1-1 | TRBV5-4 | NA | CASSPWTGVVNTEAFF | TGTGCCAGCAGCCCGTGGACAGGGGTGGTGAACACTGAAGCTTTCTTT
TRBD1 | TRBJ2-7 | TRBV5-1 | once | CASSFTGGPPYEQYF | TGCGCCAGCAGCTTCACAGGGGGTCCCCCCTACGAGCAGTACTTC
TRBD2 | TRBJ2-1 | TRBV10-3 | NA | CAILSGVYNEQFF | TGTGCCATCCTTAGCGGGGTGTACAATGAGCAGTTCTTC
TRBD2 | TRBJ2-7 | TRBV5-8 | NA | CASSPTRLAGGKEQYF | TGTGCCAGCAGCCCCACCCGACTAGCGGGAGGTAAAGAGCAGTACTTC
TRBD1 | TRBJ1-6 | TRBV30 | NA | CAWSATGDSPLHF | TGTGCCTGGAGTGCTACAGGGGATTCACCCCTCCACTTT
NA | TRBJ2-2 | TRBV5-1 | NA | CASSTSGVTGELFF | TGCGCCAGCAGCACTTCAGGGGTCACCGGGGAGCTGTTTTTT
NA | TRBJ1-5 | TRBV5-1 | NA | CASSLGGGYQPQHF | TGCGCCAGCAGCTTAGGCGGAGGTTATCAGCCCCAGCATTTT
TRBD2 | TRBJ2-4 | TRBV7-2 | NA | CASSTSGRAGLAKNIQYF | TGTGCCAGCAGTACTAGCGGGAGGGCGGGGCTAGCCAAAAACATTCAGTACTTC
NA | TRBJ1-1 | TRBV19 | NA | CASSIGWGGGGHTEAFF | TGTGCCAGTAGTATAGGCTGGGGGGGAGGCGGGCACACTGAAGCTTTCTTT
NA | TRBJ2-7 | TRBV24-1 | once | CAASDDRDNSYEQYF | TGTGCCGCCAGTGATGACCGGGACAATTCCTACGAGCAGTACTTC
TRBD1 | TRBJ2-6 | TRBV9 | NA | CASSPDRGRRSGANVLTF | TGTGCCAGCAGCCCGGACAGGGGAAGGCGATCTGGGGCCAACGTCCTGACTTTC
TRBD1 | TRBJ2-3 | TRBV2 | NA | CASSEGTGPDTQYF | TGTGCCAGCAGTGAAGGGACAGGGCCAGATACGCAGTATTTT
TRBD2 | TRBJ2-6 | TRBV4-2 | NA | CASSQGLAGDSGANVLTF | TGTGCCAGCAGCCAAGGGCTAGCGGGGGATTCTGGGGCCAACGTCCTGACTTTC
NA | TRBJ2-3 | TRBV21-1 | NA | CASSKVPRGAGTDTQYF | TGTGCCAGCAGCAAAGTCCCCCGGGGGGCCGGCACAGATACGCAGTATTTT
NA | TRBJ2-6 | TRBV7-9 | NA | CASSTSLGGANVLTF | TGTGCCAGCAGCACTAGTCTGGGTGGGGCCAACGTCCTGACTTTC